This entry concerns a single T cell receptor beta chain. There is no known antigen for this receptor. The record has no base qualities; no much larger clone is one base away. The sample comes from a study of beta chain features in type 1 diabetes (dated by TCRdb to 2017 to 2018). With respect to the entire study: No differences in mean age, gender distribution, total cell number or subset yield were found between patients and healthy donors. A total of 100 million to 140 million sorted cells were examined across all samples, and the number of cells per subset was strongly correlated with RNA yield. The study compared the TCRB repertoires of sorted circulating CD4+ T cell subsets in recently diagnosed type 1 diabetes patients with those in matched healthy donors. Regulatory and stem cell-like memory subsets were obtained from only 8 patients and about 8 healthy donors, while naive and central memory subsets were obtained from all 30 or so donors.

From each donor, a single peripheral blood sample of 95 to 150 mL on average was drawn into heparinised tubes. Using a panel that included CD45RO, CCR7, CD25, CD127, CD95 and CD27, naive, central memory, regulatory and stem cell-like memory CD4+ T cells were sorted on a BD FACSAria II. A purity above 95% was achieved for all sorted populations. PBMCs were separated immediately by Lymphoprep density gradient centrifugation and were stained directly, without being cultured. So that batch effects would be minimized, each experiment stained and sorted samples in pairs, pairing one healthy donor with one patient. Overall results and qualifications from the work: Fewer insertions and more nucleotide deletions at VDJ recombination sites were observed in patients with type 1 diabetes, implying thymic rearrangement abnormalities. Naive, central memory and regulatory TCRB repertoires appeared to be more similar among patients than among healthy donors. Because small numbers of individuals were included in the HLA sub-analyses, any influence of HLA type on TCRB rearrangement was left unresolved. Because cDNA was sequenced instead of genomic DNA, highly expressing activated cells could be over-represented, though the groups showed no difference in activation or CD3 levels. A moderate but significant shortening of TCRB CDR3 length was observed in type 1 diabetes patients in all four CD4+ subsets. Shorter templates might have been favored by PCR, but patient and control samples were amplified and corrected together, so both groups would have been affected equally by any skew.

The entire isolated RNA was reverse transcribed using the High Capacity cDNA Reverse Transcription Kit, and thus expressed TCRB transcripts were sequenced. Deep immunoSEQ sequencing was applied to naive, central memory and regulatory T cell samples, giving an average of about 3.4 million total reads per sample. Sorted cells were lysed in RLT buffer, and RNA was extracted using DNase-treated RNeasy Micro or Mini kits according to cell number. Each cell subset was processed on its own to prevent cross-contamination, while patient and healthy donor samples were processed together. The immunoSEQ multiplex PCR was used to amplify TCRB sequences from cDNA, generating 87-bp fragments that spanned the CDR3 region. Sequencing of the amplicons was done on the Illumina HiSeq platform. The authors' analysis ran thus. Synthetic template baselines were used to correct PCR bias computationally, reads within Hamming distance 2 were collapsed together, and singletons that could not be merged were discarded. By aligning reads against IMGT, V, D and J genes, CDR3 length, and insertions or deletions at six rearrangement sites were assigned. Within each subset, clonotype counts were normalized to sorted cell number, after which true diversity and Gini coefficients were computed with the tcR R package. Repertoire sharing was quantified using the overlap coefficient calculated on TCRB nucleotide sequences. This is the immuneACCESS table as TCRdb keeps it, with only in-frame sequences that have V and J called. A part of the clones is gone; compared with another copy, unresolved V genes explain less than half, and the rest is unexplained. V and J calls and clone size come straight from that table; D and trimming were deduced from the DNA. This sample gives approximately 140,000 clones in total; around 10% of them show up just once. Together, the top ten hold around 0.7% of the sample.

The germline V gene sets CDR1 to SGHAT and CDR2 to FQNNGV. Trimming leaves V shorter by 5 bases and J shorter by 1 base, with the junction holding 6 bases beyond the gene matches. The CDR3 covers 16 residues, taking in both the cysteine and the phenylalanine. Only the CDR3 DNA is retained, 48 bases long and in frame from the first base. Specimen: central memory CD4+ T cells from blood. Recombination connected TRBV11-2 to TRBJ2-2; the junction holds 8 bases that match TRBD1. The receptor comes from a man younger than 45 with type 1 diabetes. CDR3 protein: CASSKRGQENTGELFF. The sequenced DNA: TGTGCCAGCAGCAAGAGGGGACAGGAGAACACCGGGGAGCTGTTTTTT.